This T cell receptor (beta chain) is from a study of OX40 agonist ivuxolimab in advanced cancers. Study-wide results and limits: Low clonal expansion, among the lowest seen, marked partial responders at 0.1-3.0 mg/kg.

In the case of this clone: Its antigen is as yet unknown.

The ends lost 6 bases at V and 6 bases at J; junction bases unmatched: 8. Germline CDR1 is MNHNY and CDR2 is SVGAGI (reference sequence). The CDR3 runs 14 residues. The method was immunoSEQ multiplex PCR; TCRdb's version includes in-frame clones alone and lacks a portion of them. The repertoire holds roughly 60,000 clones, with about 82% as singletons. The V and J genes are TRBV6-6 and TRBJ1-5, with 7 bases identical to TRBD1. The sequenced sample was CD4+ or CD8+ T cells sorted from blood, obtained in a trial of the OX40 agonist ivuxolimab. This TCR was recovered from an adult with an advanced solid tumor such as melanoma, head and neck, liver or kidney cancer. The CDR3 is CASSHGTEGQPQHF. CDR3 in DNA: TGTGCCAGCAGCCACGGGACAGAGGGTCAGCCCCAGCATTTT.